What follows are 24 T cell receptor beta chains derived from one specimen sequenced in a study of Graves' ophthalmopathy and Graves' hyperthyroidism. Investigators amplified TCR beta CDR3 regions from RNA transcripts. HTBI primers were employed in first-round RT-PCR, then a second-round multiplex PCR followed. MiXCR, run by TCRdb on the multiplex PCR reads, gives a single entry per CDR3 protein. The sample lists around 470,000 distinct CDR3 sequences; over 13% were seen once. Sequenced material: blood. The source of these receptors is a woman in her twenties or thirties with Graves' ophthalmopathy.

In the case of this clonotype: It may be a read error: a sequence one base away is much more abundant. The chain joins TRBV6-2 or TRBV6-3 to TRBJ1-1; tentatively, D is TRBD1 (6 bases). This CDR3 region has 15 residues. Germline V lookup: CDR1 MNHEY, CDR2 SVGEGT. CDR3 protein: CATDKKQGFNTEACF. The CDR3 region has the DNA TGTGCCACCGATAAGAAGCAGGGGTTTAACACTGAAGCTTGCTTT.

This clonotype showed up many times. The junction does not match germline at one end; this may be a read error. DNA for the CDR3: TGTGCCAGCAGTTTGGCGGGTACCGGGGAGCTGTTTTTT. This translates into CASSLAGTGELFF. V usage is TRBV5-1 and J usage is TRBJ2-2; possibly TRBD2 for D (5 bases). CDR1 is SGHRS and CDR2 is YFSETQ in the germline V gene. This CDR3 has 13 amino acids.

This clonotype was counted many times. A much more abundant neighbour one base away suggests this may be a read error. The chain couples TRBV7-8 to TRBJ1-5; weak D call: TRBD1 (5 bases). CDR3 length equals 16 residues. Trimming removed 6 bases from V and 2 bases from J, with 17 bases in between. Germline CDR1 is SGHVS and CDR2 is FQNEAQ. CDR3 loop: CASRPAGQVGNQPQHF. For the CDR3, the DNA is TGTGCCAGCAGACCGGCAGGGCAGGTGGGCAATCAGCCCCAGCATTTT. The full variable domain, rest sourced from reference TRBV7-8 and TRBJ1-5, is GAGVSQSPRYKVAKRGQDVALRCDPISGHVSLFWYQQALGQGPEFLTYFQNEAQLDKSGLPSDRFFAERPEGSVSTLKIQRTQQEDSAVYLCASRPAGQVGNQPQHFGDGTRLSIL.

This clonotype was observed many times. The CDR3 DNA sequence: TGTGCCAGCAGTTTTAACGGGAGGGCCCAGGACACCGGGGAGCTGTTTTTT. Translation: CASSFNGRAQDTGELFF. The V gene is TRBV28, the J gene TRBJ2-2; 8 bases fit TRBD2. The CDR3 spans 17 residues. V trimming: 3 bases; J trimming: 3 bases; junction bases outside the gene matches: 9. The germline gives CDR1 MDHEN, CDR2 SYDVKM.

This clonotype was counted at least ten times. The rearrangement links TRBV28 to TRBJ2-4; 7 positions agree with TRBD1. Germline CDR1 reads MDHEN; CDR2 reads SYDVKM. J was trimmed by 9 bases and V by 5 bases; bases with no gene match: 16. This CDR3 is built from 16 residues. Written as DNA, the CDR3 is TGTGCCAGCAGTCTTCGAGAAACAGGGGACGTGAGCATTCAGTACTTC. Translation gives CASSLRETGDVSIQYF.

Many counts were recorded for this clonotype. V and J are TRBV27 and TRBJ2-7; no clear D. CDR1 and CDR2 from the germline V gene are MNHEY and SMNVEV (reference sequence). The CDR3 loop spans 14 amino acids. Trimming stripped 5 bases from V and 0 bases from J, with 11 bases between. The DNA for the CDR3 is TGTGCCAGCAGTCCCCGGTCCAGCTCCTACGAGCAGTACTTC. This codes for CASSPRSSSYEQYF.

The CDR3 protein is CASSRPPYTEAFF. CDR3 nucleotide sequence: TGCGCCAGCAGTAGGCCCCCGTACACTGAAGCTTTCTTT. The chain has TRBV5-1 and TRBJ1-1, with D unresolved. The germline CDR1 and CDR2 sequences are SGHRS and YFSETQ. V lost 5 bases and J lost 3, with 11 bases in between. This CDR3 has 13 amino acids.

In its sample, this clonotype was seen many times. The chain is built from TRBV7-3 and TRBJ1-2; D might be TRBD1 (5 bases). The CDR3 extends over 16 amino acids. CDR1 is SGHTA, CDR2 FQGTGA, per germline. Trimming cost V 0 bases and J 2 bases, with 13 bases left between them. The CDR3 region has the DNA TGTGCCAGCAGCTTAACGTTTGAGGGGCTGAACTATGGCTACACCTTC. Translating it yields CASSLTFEGLNYGYTF.

The chain recombines TRBV6-5 with TRBJ2-6, with D possibly matching TRBD1 (6 bases). Germline CDR1 and CDR2: MNHEY and SVGAGI. This CDR3 is built from 15 residues. Deletions cut 6 bases from V and 1 base from J, with 10 bases between. DNA of the CDR3: TGTGCCAGCAGCTACAGGGATTCTGGGGCCAACGTCCTGACTTTC. This gives the protein CASSYRDSGANVLTF.

There are many counts of this clonotype. The gene calls are TRBV12-3 or TRBV12-4 and TRBJ2-5; possibly TRBD2 for D (5 bases). The CDR3 length is 13 residues. Between the trimmed V and J ends, which lost 3 bases and 4 bases, there was a span of 9 bases. This CDR3 reads CASSFQRRETQYF. The CDR3, as DNA: TGTGCCAGCAGTTTCCAGCGGAGAGAGACCCAGTACTTC.

There are many counts of this clonotype. J is TRBJ2-2 and V is TRBV19, with D possibly being TRBD1 or TRBD2 (5 bases each). The CDR3 covers 14 residues. The ends were cut back, 3 bases at V and 5 bases at J, with 10 bases in the middle. Germline V gives CDR1 LNHDA, CDR2 SQIVND (reference sequence). CDR3 loop: CASSMIEGTGELFF. The CDR3 DNA follows: TGTGCCAGTAGTATGATTGAGGGGACCGGGGAGCTGTTTTTT.

This clonotype appeared many times. The V and J genes are TRBV6-1 and TRBJ1-1; 8 nucleotides align to TRBD1. The V segment lost 4 bases and the J segment 4 bases; nucleotides outside the gene matches: 5. CDR3 length: 14 amino acids. Per the germline V gene, CDR1 is MNHNS and CDR2 is SASEGT. For the CDR3, the DNA is TGTGCCAGCAGTGCTGGACAGGGCGGCACTGAAGCTTTCTTT. This codes for CASSAGQGGTEAFF.

This clonotype was counted between two and nine times. This chain links TRBV10-1 with TRBJ1-1; the D gene is possibly TRBD1 (5 bases). This CDR3 region has 13 residues. V lost 8 bases and J lost 2, with 12 bases in between. Germline V gene lookup returns CDR1 WNHNN and CDR2 SYGVQD (reference sequence). CDR3 coding DNA: TGCGCCAGCTCGGACAACCGAAACACTGAAGCTTTCTTT. This translates into CASSDNRNTEAFF.

V usage is TRBV18 and J usage is TRBJ1-3; TRBD1 aligns across 7 bases. Germline V lookup: CDR1 KGHSH, CDR2 LQKENI. V was clipped by 3 bases and J by 3 bases; unmatched bases: 8. The CDR3 totals 16 residues. CDR3 bases: TGTGCCAGCTCACCCCGAGAGGGGGCTAATGGAAACACCATATATTTT. The encoded protein is CASSPREGANGNTIYF.

This clonotype was recorded at least ten times. V usage is TRBV20-1 and J usage is TRBJ2-5; TRBD2 agrees at 11 bases. Trimming cost V 6 bases and J 4 bases; bases outside gene matches: 10. The CDR3 totals 15 residues. Germline-derived CDR1 and CDR2 are DFQATT and SNEGSKA (reference sequence). CDR3 region: CSAKKLAGGGETQYF. CDR3 nucleotides: TGCAGTGCCAAAAAGCTAGCGGGGGGCGGAGAGACCCAGTACTTC.

This clonotype was observed at least ten times. This chain connects TRBV11-2 to TRBJ2-7; D could derive from TRBD1 or TRBD2 (5 bases each). The CDR3 contains 17 residues. The V gene lost 0 bases and the J gene lost 1 base, with 16 bases spanning the gap. CDR1 is SGHAT and CDR2 is FQNNGV in the germline V gene. CDR3 amino acids: CASSLDPPGTISYEQYF. The DNA for the CDR3 is TGTGCCAGCAGCTTAGATCCGCCCGGGACCATATCCTACGAGCAGTACTTC.

This clonotype was detected ten times or more. This chain links TRBV12-3 or TRBV12-4 with TRBJ1-3; D remains ambiguous. Between the trimmed V and J ends, which lost 6 bases and 6 bases, there was a span of 9 bases. The CDR3 runs 12 residues. The CDR3 protein is CASSPPTNTIYF. CDR3 nucleotides: TGTGCCAGCAGCCCCCCAACAAACACCATATATTTT.

Many counts were recorded for this clonotype. The chain links TRBV6-5 to TRBJ2-5, with TRBD2 identical over 10 bases. The CDR3 extends over 15 amino acids. Germline V gives CDR1 MNHEY, CDR2 SVGAGI. Trimming at V came to 3 bases and at J to 4 bases, leaving 5 bases not matched to a gene. The CDR3 nucleotides read TGTGCCAGCAGTTATACTAGCGGGATACGAGAGACCCAGTACTTC. The encoded protein is CASSYTSGIRETQYF.

Many counts were recorded for this clonotype. The gene calls are TRBV28 and TRBJ2-7; 7 nucleotides match TRBD1. CDR3 length equals 14 residues. CDR1 is MDHEN, CDR2 SYDVKM, per germline. The V and J ends lost 3 bases and 4 bases, in that order; junction bases with no gene match: 6. Here the CDR3 DNA reads TGTGCCAGCAGTTTGCTAGGGGGCTCTTACGAGCAGTACTTC. Its translation: CASSLLGGSYEQYF.

The sample holds many counts of this clonotype. The rearrangement links TRBV11-2 to TRBJ1-1; a possible D gene is TRBD1 (6 bases). The CDR3 covers 17 residues. V was cut by 0 bases and J by 4 bases, with 18 bases left in between. CDR1 is SGHAT, CDR2 FQNNGV, per germline. CDR3 sequence (DNA): TGTGCCAGCAGCTTAGAAGGGGGGGGATTTGGTATCACTGAAGCTTTCTTT. Residues: CASSLEGGGFGITEAFF.

This clonotype was counted many times. V gene TRBV7-2 combines with J gene TRBJ2-7; D unclear. From germline, CDR1 is SGHTA and CDR2 FQGNSA. The CDR3 covers 11 residues. V was cut by 2 bases and J by 4 bases, with 3 bases left in between. CDR3 sequence: CASSLWYEQYF. As DNA, the CDR3 is TGTGCCAGCAGCTTATGGTACGAGCAGTACTTC. The full variable domain, with the rest looked up from reference TRBV7-2 and TRBJ2-7, is GAGVSQSPSNKVTEKGKDVELRCDPISGHTALYWYRQSLGQGLEFLIYFQGNSAPDKSGLPSDRFSAERTGGSVSTLTIQRTQQEDSAVYLCASSLWYEQYFGPGTRLTVT.

This clonotype was counted many times. CDR3 in DNA: TGTGCCAGCAGTTCGCAAGTTCCCTCCTATGGCTACACCTTC. Encoded protein: CASSSQVPSYGYTF. This chain connects TRBV25-1 to TRBJ1-2; no firm D call. CDR1 is MGHDK, CDR2 SYGVNS, per germline. V gave up 5 bases and J gave up 4 bases, with 14 bases separating them. There are 14 residues in the CDR3.

This clonotype occurred many times. The chain links TRBV6-5 to TRBJ1-5; weak D call: TRBD1 (6 bases). The CDR3 is 16 amino acids. Germline loops: CDR1 MNHEY, CDR2 SVGAGI. Deletions cut 3 bases from V and 0 bases from J, with 12 bases between. This chain's CDR3 is CASSYSRGDSNQPQHF. CDR3 in DNA: TGTGCCAGCAGTTATAGCAGGGGTGATAGCAATCAGCCCCAGCATTTT.

This clonotype was detected ten times or more. The chain is built from TRBV6-1 and TRBJ2-6; unclear D gene. CDR1 is MNHNS, CDR2 SASEGT, per germline. The CDR3 runs to 15 residues. V lost 0 bases and J lost 2, with 5 bases in between. The CDR3 DNA reads TGTGCCAGCAGTGAAGCGCGAGCTGGGGCCAACGTCCTGACTTTC. Amino acid sequence: CASSEARAGANVLTF.